This passage covers 16 T cell receptor beta chains from one sample sequenced in a study of Graves' ophthalmopathy and Graves' hyperthyroidism. Amplification of the TCR beta CDR3 regions used RNA transcripts (as template). Second-round multiplex PCR came after first-round RT-PCR with HTBI primers. Each CDR3 protein gets one entry after TCRdb re-called the multiplex PCR reads with MiXCR. The table lists about 620,000 distinct CDR3 sequences, approximately 22% of them singletons. Material for sequencing was peripheral blood. The receptors stem from a woman in her late teens or twenties with stable Graves' hyperthyroidism. Some clones in this sample may be carry-over from other donors' samples.

CDR3 sequence: CASKPVGGETQYF. DNA of the CDR3: TGTGCCAGCAAACCGGTAGGGGGGGAGACCCAGTACTTC. The rearrangement uses TRBV12-3 or TRBV12-4 and TRBJ2-5, with D perhaps assigned TRBD1 or TRBD2 (6 bases each). The CDR3 has 13 amino acids. V was trimmed by 7 bases and J by 5 bases, leaving 14 bases between them.

This clonotype was seen repeatedly, ten times or more. The genes are TRBV20-1 and TRBJ2-2, with D possibly matching TRBD1 (5 bases). The germline V and J ends were trimmed by 6 bases and 6 bases, with 17 bases remaining between them. The CDR3 length is 14 residues. Per germline, CDR1 DFQATT and CDR2 SNEGSKA (reference sequence). CDR3 region: CSAPRPTGSGELFF. DNA for the CDR3: TGCAGTGCCCCCCGGCCCACAGGTTCCGGGGAGCTGTTTTTT.

V usage is TRBV6-5 and J usage is TRBJ2-7; D is unclear. The CDR3 runs to 15 residues. CDR1 and CDR2 from the germline V gene are MNHEY and SVGAGI. V lost 0 bases and J 2 bases, leaving 11 bases between the germline ends. This chain's CDR3 is CASSYSGFDPYEQYF. The CDR3 DNA follows: TGTGCCAGCAGTTACTCCGGTTTCGACCCCTACGAGCAGTACTTC.

This clonotype appeared a few times. This sequence joins TRBV7-3 and TRBJ2-5; D is tentatively TRBD1 or TRBD2 (6 bases each). The germline CDR1 and CDR2 sequences are SGHTA and FQGTGA. The CDR3 extends over 15 amino acids. V shed 8 bases and J shed 5 bases, with 21 bases lying between them. DNA for the CDR3: TGTGCCAGCGGACTACAGGGAGGCCCTGGTGAGACCCAGTACTTC. Translated, it gives CASGLQGGPGETQYF.

J is TRBJ1-1 and V is TRBV24-1; a possible D gene is TRBD1 (6 bases). This CDR3 is 13 amino acids long. Germline V CDR1 and CDR2: KGHDR, SFDVKD. V was pared by 1 base and J by 6 bases, with 8 bases between. CDR3 region: CATSDFRTAEAFF. CDR3 sequence (DNA): TGTGCCACCAGTGATTTCAGGACAGCTGAAGCTTTCTTT.

This clonotype was seen many times. The rearrangement links TRBV5-1 to TRBJ2-7, with 10 bases aligning to TRBD1. The germline CDR1 and CDR2 sequences are SGHRS and YFSETQ. The trim removed 4 bases at V and 4 bases at J, leaving 14 bases unmatched. CDR3 length: 17 amino acids. The CDR3 loop is CASSMKSIRDRGYEQYF. The CDR3 DNA is TGCGCCAGCAGCATGAAATCCATCCGGGACAGGGGTTACGAGCAGTACTTC.

The chain is built from TRBV25-1 and TRBJ2-2; the match to TRBD1 covers 7 bases. The germline CDR1 and CDR2 sequences are MGHDK and SYGVNS. V lost 1 base, J lost 4 bases, and 9 bases stayed unmatched. The CDR3 loop spans 17 amino acids. CDR3 in amino acids: CASSESFGTESTGELFF. The DNA for the CDR3 is TGTGCCAGCAGTGAATCTTTTGGGACAGAGAGCACCGGGGAGCTGTTTTTT.

The chain joins TRBV12-3 or TRBV12-4 to TRBJ1-1; D may be TRBD1 (6 bases). Trimming removed 5 bases at V and 6 bases at J, with 10 bases between. The CDR3 sequence is 12 residues long. The DNA of the CDR3 is TGTGCCAGCAGTACAGGGAGAGCTGAAGCTTTCTTT. It translates to CASSTGRAEAFF.

J is TRBJ1-2 and V is TRBV25-1, with unresolved D. V dropped 5 bases and J dropped 2 bases, with 15 bases sitting between them. The germline gives CDR1 MGHDK, CDR2 SYGVNS. The CDR3 has 15 residues. CDR3 bases: TGTGCCAGCAGTTCGCGCCACAACTTCAACTATGGCTACACCTTC. Protein: CASSSRHNFNYGYTF.

This clonotype came up many times. The V and J genes are TRBV12-5 and TRBJ1-1, with D tentatively TRBD1 (6 bases). Germline-derived CDR1 and CDR2 are LGHNT and FRNRAP. The CDR3 length is 17 residues. Deletions cut 0 bases from V and 0 bases from J, with 14 bases between. CDR3 in amino acids: CASGLVLSGGLNTEAFF. The CDR3 region has the DNA TGTGCTAGTGGTTTGGTACTTTCCGGGGGGCTGAACACTGAAGCTTTCTTT.

This clonotype was counted many times. V is TRBV20-1 and J is TRBJ2-7, with D perhaps matching TRBD1 (5 bases). The CDR3 is 14 amino acids. In germline, CDR1 is DFQATT, CDR2 SNEGSKA (reference sequence). Trimming pared 3 bases from V and 3 bases from J, leaving 15 bases between. CDR3 bases: TGCAGTGCTAGGTGGGGCCTCTTGGGCTACGAGCAGTACTTC. It translates to CSARWGLLGYEQYF.

The sample holds one count of this clonotype. The chain joins TRBV6-5 to TRBJ1-2, with 9 bases that match TRBD1. With V trimmed by 0 bases and J by 8 bases, 4 bases remained unmatched. The CDR3 consists of 14 residues. CDR1 and CDR2 from the germline V gene are MNHEY and SVGAGI. This CDR3 reads CASSYSGTGRGYTF. The CDR3 nucleotides are TGTGCCAGCAGTTACTCCGGGACAGGGAGAGGCTACACCTTC.

The chain recombines TRBV6-1 with TRBJ2-7; the D gene is possibly TRBD2 (5 bases). The germline CDR1 and CDR2 sequences are MNHNS and SASEGT. The length of the CDR3 is 12 residues. Trimming took 5 bases from V and 7 from J, leaving 12 bases between them. In DNA, the CDR3 is TGTGCCAGCAGTCCCCGGGGATTTGAGCAGTACTTC. It encodes CASSPRGFEQYF.

There are many counts of this clonotype. The rearrangement uses TRBV27 and TRBJ1-1, with D maybe TRBD1 (5 bases). Trimming removed 2 bases at V and 5 bases at J, with 21 bases between. Germline V lookup: CDR1 MNHEY, CDR2 SMNVEV (reference sequence). The CDR3 is 17 amino acids. CDR3 coding DNA: TGTGCCAGCAGTTTACAGGCTGCGACAGCGCTGGGGACTGAAGCTTTCTTT. Encoded protein: CASSLQAATALGTEAFF.

This clonotype was observed a few times. This rearrangement joins TRBV19 to TRBJ1-2; 9 bases agree with TRBD1. The V segment lost 4 bases and the J segment 4 bases; nucleotides outside the gene matches: 7. The CDR3 is 15 residues long. In germline, CDR1 is LNHDA, CDR2 SQIVND (reference sequence). CDR3 region: CASSTAQGAVYGYTF. In nucleotides, the CDR3 is TGTGCCAGTAGTACAGCACAGGGGGCTGTCTATGGCTACACCTTC.

This clonotype was counted a few times. V gene TRBV28 combines with J gene TRBJ1-5, with TRBD1 identical over 8 bases. Germline lookup yields CDR1 MDHEN and CDR2 SYDVKM. CDR3 size: 15 residues. J lost 7 bases, V lost 7 bases, and 12 bases had no gene match. DNA for the CDR3: TGTGCCAGCACCGTATTTGAACAGGGGGGACAGCCCCAGCATTTT. Translated: CASTVFEQGGQPQHF.